This entry lists 24 T cell receptor beta chains sequenced from one sample in a study of cytomegalovirus exposure and HLA in healthy donors. The PCR ran on 60 Vbeta and 13 Jbeta primers. Assay: immunoSEQ multiplex PCR; the TCRdb copy retains only in-frame clones and omits some. The sample lists 80,000 or so clones; 74% were seen once. Material: PBMCs. The receptor set was obtained from a young man in good health and CMV-seropositive.

The rearrangement links TRBV19 to TRBJ1-5; a possible D gene is TRBD1 (6 bases). The germline V and J ends were trimmed by 5 bases and 3 bases, with 17 bases remaining between them. The CDR3 is 16 residues long. Looked up from germline, CDR1 is LNHDA and CDR2 is SQIVND (reference sequence). The CDR3 DNA reads TGTGCCAGTAGTTCCCTTAACGACAGGATCAATCAGCCCCAGCATTTT. Residues: CASSSLNDRINQPQHF.

This sequence joins TRBV7-6 and TRBJ2-7; 8 bases are a match to TRBD2. Trimming cost V 4 bases and J 2 bases; bases outside gene matches: 10. CDR1 is SGHVS, CDR2 FNYEAQ, per germline. The CDR3 is 16 amino acids. The CDR3 region is CASSSWTSLTPYEQYF. The CDR3 nucleotides are TGTGCCAGCAGCTCCTGGACTAGCCTAACCCCCTACGAGCAGTACTTC.

The rearrangement joins TRBV30 to TRBJ2-3; TRBD1 matches at 8 bases. CDR1 is GTSNPN and CDR2 is SVGIG in the germline V gene (reference sequence). J gave up 1 base and V 6 bases, and 6 bases lay outside the gene matches. This CDR3 has 14 amino acids. CDR3 sequence (DNA): TGTGCCTGTCAGGGGGCTCTTGGCACAGATACGCAGTATTTT. This codes for CACQGALGTDTQYF.

V usage is TRBV4-3 and J usage is TRBJ2-6; possible D gene TRBD2, 7 bases. CDR1 and CDR2 from the germline V gene are LGHNA and YSLEER. The CDR3 contains 17 residues. V dropped 0 bases and J dropped 0 bases, with 9 bases sitting between them. CDR3 protein: CASSQDAGASGANVLTF. CDR3 in DNA: TGCGCCAGCAGCCAAGACGCGGGGGCCTCTGGGGCCAACGTCCTGACTTTC.

CDR3 sequence (DNA): TGTGCCAGCAGCCCTCACCCCCTAGCTCAAGAGACCCAGTACTTC. Protein sequence: CASSPHPLAQETQYF. V gene TRBV9 combines with J gene TRBJ2-5; maybe TRBD2 (5 bases). Looked up from germline, CDR1 is SGDLS and CDR2 is YYNGEE. The V gene lost 4 bases and the J gene lost 2 bases, with 15 bases spanning the gap. The CDR3 has 15 residues. The variable domain in full, completed from reference TRBV9 and TRBJ2-5, reads DSGVTQTPKHLITATGQRVTLRCSPRSGDLSVYWYQQSLDQGLQFLIQYYNGEERAKGNILERFSAQQFPDLHSELNLSSLELGDSALYFCASSPHPLAQETQYFGPGTRLLVL.

V and J are TRBV5-6 and TRBJ2-7; 9 positions match TRBD1. Germline V gene data show CDR1 as SGHDT and CDR2 as YYEEEE. The CDR3 is 16 residues long. V lost 0 bases and J lost 6; bases outside the gene matches: 10. The CDR3 DNA follows: TGTGCCAGCAGCTTGGGGGGACAGGGTTATTACTTCGAGCAGTACTTC. This encodes CASSLGGQGYYFEQYF. Supplemented by reference TRBV5-6 and TRBJ2-7, the full variable domain reads DAGVTQSPTHLIKTRGQQVTLRCSPKSGHDTVSWYQQALGQGPQFIFQYYEEEERQRGNFPDRFSGHQFPNYSSELNVNALLLGDSALYLCASSLGGQGYYFEQYFGPGTRLTVT.

The count of this clone is one. The gene calls are TRBV6-6 and TRBJ2-1; TRBD2 matches 8 bases. CDR1 and CDR2 (germline): MNHNY, SVGAGI (reference sequence). After removal of 6 bases from V and 10 bases from J, the junction contained 14 bases not matched to a gene. This CDR3 contains 15 residues. CDR3 sequence reads: CASSPAGVSFGEQFF. For the CDR3, the DNA is TGTGCCAGCAGCCCAGCGGGGGTCTCCTTCGGGGAGCAGTTCTTC.

The chain couples TRBV7-2 to TRBJ2-1, with 11 nucleotides matching TRBD2. V trimming: 5 bases; J trimming: 5 bases; junction bases outside the gene matches: 8. Looked up from germline, CDR1 is SGHTA and CDR2 is FQGNSA. This CDR3 spans 16 amino acids. The CDR3 is CASSKVAGGPHNEQFF. In DNA form, the CDR3 reads TGTGCCAGCAGCAAAGTAGCGGGAGGGCCCCACAATGAGCAGTTCTTC.

This clone appeared once. J is TRBJ2-3 and V is TRBV9; 11 positions match TRBD2. Germline V gene data show CDR1 as SGDLS and CDR2 as YYNGEE. The CDR3 spans 16 residues. The V gene end was trimmed by 0 bases and the J gene end by 4 bases; junction bases not matched to a gene: 4. The CDR3 sequence is CASSVGYSGGADTQYF. CDR3 bases: TGTGCCAGCAGCGTAGGTTATAGCGGGGGGGCAGATACGCAGTATTTT. The full variable domain, its missing parts supplied by reference TRBV9 and TRBJ2-3, is DSGVTQTPKHLITATGQRVTLRCSPRSGDLSVYWYQQSLDQGLQFLIQYYNGEERAKGNILERFSAQQFPDLHSELNLSSLELGDSALYFCASSVGYSGGADTQYFGPGTRLTVL.

The chain employs TRBV28 and TRBJ2-2, with 12 positions matching TRBD2. Germline CDR1 MDHEN, CDR2 SYDVKM. Trimming cost V 4 bases and J 1 base; bases outside gene matches: 10. The CDR3 sequence is 19 residues long. CDR3 region: CASSSPPRLAGENTGELFF. The CDR3 DNA is TGTGCCAGCAGTTCCCCTCCAAGACTAGCGGGAGAGAACACCGGGGAGCTGTTTTTT. Using reference TRBV28 and TRBJ2-2 for the parts outside the CDR3, the full variable domain is DVKVTQSSRYLVKRTGEKVFLECVQDMDHENMFWYRQDPGLGLRLIYFSYDVKMKEKGDIPEGYSVSREKKERFSLILESASTNQTSMYLCASSSPPRLAGENTGELFFGEGSRLTVL.

This clone occurred a few times. The chain uses TRBV5-6 and TRBJ1-4; the D gene is possibly TRBD1 (6 bases). CDR1 is SGHDT, CDR2 YYEEEE, per germline. V dropped 1 base and J dropped 10 bases, with 14 bases sitting between them. The CDR3 sequence is 14 residues long. The CDR3 DNA follows: TGTGCCAGCAGCTTGAAGGGGGACCTGGGAAAACTGTTTTTT. Its protein is CASSLKGDLGKLFF.

This sequence joins TRBV7-6 and TRBJ2-1; 7 bases map to TRBD2. Trimming cost V 1 base and J 7 bases; bases outside gene matches: 10. The germline CDR1 and CDR2 sequences are SGHVS and FNYEAQ. There are 16 residues in the CDR3. The CDR3 here is CASSLGVVAGVNEQFF. CDR3 DNA: TGTGCCAGCAGCTTAGGAGTGGTGGCGGGGGTGAATGAGCAGTTCTTC.

This chain links TRBV5-6 with TRBJ1-6; perhaps TRBD1 as D (5 bases). Germline assignment: CDR1 SGHDT and CDR2 YYEEEE. V was clipped by 1 base and J by 9 bases, with 14 bases between them. The CDR3 extends over 15 amino acids. In nucleotides, the CDR3 is TGTGCCAGCAGCTTGAGGAGGACCGGGGGTTCACCCCTCCACTTT. It yields the protein CASSLRRTGGSPLHF. The full variable domain, its missing parts supplied by reference TRBV5-6 and TRBJ1-6, is DAGVTQSPTHLIKTRGQQVTLRCSPKSGHDTVSWYQQALGQGPQFIFQYYEEEERQRGNFPDRFSGHQFPNYSSELNVNALLLGDSALYLCASSLRRTGGSPLHFGNGTRLTVT.

The V gene is TRBV4-1, the J gene TRBJ2-7, with 8 bases that match TRBD2. J gave up 3 bases and V 3 bases, and 16 bases lay outside the gene matches. The CDR3 extends over 18 amino acids. Germline V gives CDR1 MGHRA, CDR2 YSYEKL. The CDR3 sequence is CASSQRWREAGEGYEQYF. CDR3 bases: TGCGCCAGCAGCCAGCGCTGGAGAGAAGCGGGAGAAGGCTACGAGCAGTACTTC.

V and J are TRBV4-1 and TRBJ2-1; D gene ambiguous. In germline, CDR1 is MGHRA, CDR2 YSYEKL. V gave up 1 base and J gave up 0 bases, with 19 bases separating them. This CDR3 is built from 19 residues. The chain's CDR3 is CASSQAAALPLSSYNEQFF. The DNA of the CDR3 is TGCGCCAGCAGCCAAGCGGCGGCCCTTCCCCTTAGCTCCTACAATGAGCAGTTCTTC.

The chain couples TRBV29-1 to TRBJ2-1; 9 positions agree with TRBD2. CDR1 is SQVTM, CDR2 ANQGSEA, per germline. This CDR3 comprises 12 residues. V shed 7 bases, J shed 13 bases, and the junction held 11 bases outside the gene matches. The CDR3 nucleotides read TGCAGCGCCTCCGCGGGAGGGCCGGGACAGTTCTTC. It encodes CSASAGGPGQFF.

The chain joins TRBV4-3 to TRBJ2-1; 8 bases agree with TRBD2. The germline gives CDR1 LGHNA, CDR2 YSLEER. The J segment lost 6 bases and the V segment lost 5 bases, leaving 9 bases of the junction unmatched. The length of the CDR3 is 15 residues. CDR3 sequence (DNA): TGCGCCAGCAGCGAAGGGGTAGCGGGGTTCAATGAGCAGTTCTTC. Protein sequence: CASSEGVAGFNEQFF.

This clone was observed a handful of times. This chain joins TRBV5-1 and TRBJ1-1; 7 bases fit TRBD1. With 4 bases clipped from V and 7 bases from J, the junction kept 4 bases outside the gene matches. This CDR3 is 12 amino acids long. Germline V gives CDR1 SGHRS, CDR2 YFSETQ. CDR3 in DNA: TGCGCCAGCAGCCTAGGGACAGATGAAGCTTTCTTT. Amino acid sequence: CASSLGTDEAFF.

J is TRBJ1-3 and V is TRBV19, with a possible D match to TRBD1 (6 bases). Germline values: CDR1 LNHDA, CDR2 SQIVND (reference sequence). Trimming removed 1 base at V and 0 bases at J, with 16 bases between. The CDR3 extends over 18 amino acids. For the CDR3, the DNA is TGTGCCAGTAGTATAGCCATTATCCGGGACAACTCTGGAAACACCATATATTTT. Encoded protein: CASSIAIIRDNSGNTIYF.

The chain is built from TRBV19 and TRBJ2-6; TRBD2 is a possible D gene (5 bases). V gave up 6 bases and J gave up 0 bases, with 21 bases separating them. Looked up from germline, CDR1 is LNHDA and CDR2 is SQIVND (reference sequence). The CDR3 runs to 19 residues. The CDR3 coding sequence is TGTGCCAGTAGATGGGGAGACCAAGATAGCAGCTCTGGGGCCAACGTCCTGACTTTC. Residues: CASRWGDQDSSSGANVLTF.

The chain employs TRBV11-1 and TRBJ2-6; no reliable D call. This CDR3 spans 15 amino acids. CDR1 is SGHAT and CDR2 is FQDESV in the germline V gene (reference sequence). The V and J ends lost 3 bases and 0 bases respectively, with 6 bases between them. This chain's CDR3 is CASSFFGSGANVLTF. The CDR3 DNA is TGTGCCAGCAGCTTTTTCGGCTCTGGGGCCAACGTCCTGACTTTC.

V gene TRBV10-3 combines with J gene TRBJ1-2, with 8 nucleotides matching TRBD1. This CDR3 region has 17 residues. Germline V CDR1 and CDR2: ENHRY, SYGVKD. V shed 3 bases and J 5 bases; nucleotides not matched to a gene: 14. The CDR3 bases are TGTGCCATCAGTGAATCATACTCGAGGACAGGGATTTATGGCTACACCTTC. Amino acid sequence: CAISESYSRTGIYGYTF.

This clone was detected only once. CDR3 bases: TGTGCCAGCAGCCAAGGCGCCACCCCGGGCACTGAAGCTTTCTTT. Its translation: CASSQGATPGTEAFF. The chain couples TRBV14 to TRBJ1-1, with unresolved D. The CDR3 spans 15 residues. Germline loops: CDR1 SGHDN, CDR2 FVKESK. The V end was cut by 1 base, the J end by 4 bases, with 13 bases between.

The V call is TRBV29-1, the J call TRBJ1-2; 7 bases are a match to TRBD1. This CDR3 contains 13 residues. Germline loops: CDR1 SQVTM, CDR2 ANQGSEA. V shed 3 bases and J 2 bases; nucleotides not matched to a gene: 3. The CDR3 DNA reads as TGCAGCGTTGAGCCGGGACAGAACTATGGCTACACCTTC. Translating it yields CSVEPGQNYGYTF. The full variable domain, in which reference TRBV29-1 and TRBJ1-2 provide the parts outside the CDR3, is SAVISQKPSRDICQRGTSLTIQCQVDSQVTMMFWYRQQPGQSLTLIATANQGSEATYESGFVIDKFPISRPNLTFSTLTVSNMSPEDSSIYLCSVEPGQNYGYTFGSGTRLTVV.